The following is a T cell receptor beta chain sequence with its context. Antigen unknown. The data derive from a study of T cell repertoires in cytomegalovirus infection. Study overall: Evidence of both CMV infection and a matching HLA type came from public TCR beta signatures.

This CDR3 has 15 amino acids. Germline lookup yields CDR1 LGHDT and CDR2 YNNKEL (reference sequence). V shed 0 bases and J shed 1 base, with 9 bases lying between them. Each CDR3 protein gets one entry after TCRdb re-called the reads with MiXCR. The table includes about 680,000 distinct CDR3 sequences, approximately 24% detected once. Study results and caveats: There were HLA-C-restricted CMV-specific TCR beta clonotypes dominating the ex vivo response. There were carriers of CMV plus the relevant HLA, and cumulative public TCR beta family frequency identified them.

What was sequenced was CD8+ T cells from PBMCs. This receptor was obtained from a human donor in good health (CMV status not recorded). Some clones in this sample may be carry-over from other donors' samples. The V gene is TRBV3-1, the J gene TRBJ2-5; D gene ambiguous. The CDR3 region has the DNA TGTGCCAGCAGCCAAGATCTAGGCAGCCAAGAGACCCAGTACTTC. It yields the protein CASSQDLGSQETQYF.